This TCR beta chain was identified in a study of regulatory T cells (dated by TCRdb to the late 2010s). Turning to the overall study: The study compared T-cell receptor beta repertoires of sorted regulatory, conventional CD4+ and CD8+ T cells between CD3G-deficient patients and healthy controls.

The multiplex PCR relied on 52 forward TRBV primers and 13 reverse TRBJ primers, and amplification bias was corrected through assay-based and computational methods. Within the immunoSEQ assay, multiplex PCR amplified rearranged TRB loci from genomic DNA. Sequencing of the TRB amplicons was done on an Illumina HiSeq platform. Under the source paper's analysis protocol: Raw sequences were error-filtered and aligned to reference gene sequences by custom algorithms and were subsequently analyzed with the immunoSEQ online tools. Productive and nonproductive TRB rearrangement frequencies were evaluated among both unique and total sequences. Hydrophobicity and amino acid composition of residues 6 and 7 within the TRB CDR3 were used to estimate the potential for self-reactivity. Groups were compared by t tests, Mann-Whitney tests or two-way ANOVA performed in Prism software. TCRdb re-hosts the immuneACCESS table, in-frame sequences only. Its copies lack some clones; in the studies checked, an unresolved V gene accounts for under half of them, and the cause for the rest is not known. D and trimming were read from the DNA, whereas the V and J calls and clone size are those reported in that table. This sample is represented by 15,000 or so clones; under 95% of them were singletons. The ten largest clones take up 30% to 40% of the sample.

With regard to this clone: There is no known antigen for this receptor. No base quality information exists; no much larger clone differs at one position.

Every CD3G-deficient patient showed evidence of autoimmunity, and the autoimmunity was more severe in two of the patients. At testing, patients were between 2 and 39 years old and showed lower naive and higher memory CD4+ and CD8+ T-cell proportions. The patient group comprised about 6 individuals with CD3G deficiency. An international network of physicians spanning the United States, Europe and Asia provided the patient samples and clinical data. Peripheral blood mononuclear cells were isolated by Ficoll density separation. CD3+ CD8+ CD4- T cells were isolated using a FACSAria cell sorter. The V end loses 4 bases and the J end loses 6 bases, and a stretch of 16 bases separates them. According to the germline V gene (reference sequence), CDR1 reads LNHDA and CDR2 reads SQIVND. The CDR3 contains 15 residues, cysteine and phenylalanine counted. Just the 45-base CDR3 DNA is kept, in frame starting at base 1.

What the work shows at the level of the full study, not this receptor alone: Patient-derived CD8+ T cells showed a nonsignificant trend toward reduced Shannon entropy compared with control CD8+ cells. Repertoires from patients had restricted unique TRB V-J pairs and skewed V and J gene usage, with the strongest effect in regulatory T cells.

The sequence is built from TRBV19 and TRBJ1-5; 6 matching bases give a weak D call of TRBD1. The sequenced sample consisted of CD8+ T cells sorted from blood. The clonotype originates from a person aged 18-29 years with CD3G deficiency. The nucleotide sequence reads TGTGCCAGTAGTAGCAGGGGAGAAATAGTTCAGCCCCAGCATTTT. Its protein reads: CASSSRGEIVQPQHF.